At least ten counts were recorded for the clone carrying this TCR beta chain. With iRepertoire HTBI primers and Arm-PCR of CDR3 regions, TCR beta libraries were built. In the source study's methods: Identified segments across samples numbered more than 55 TRBV and more than 11 TRBJ. TCRdb recomputed calls from the multiplex PCR reads with MiXCR, one row per CDR3 protein. These V and J calls derive from TCRdb rather than the authors' analysis. Among over 450,000 distinct CDR3 sequences listed, 12% were seen once. These data come from a study of regulatory T cells in long-lasting Graves disease. CDR3 size: 14 residues. CDR1 is MNHNS, CDR2 SASEGT, per germline. Between the trimmed V and J ends, which lost 8 bases and 8 bases, there was a span of 21 bases. The time point here: newly diagnosed GD, antithyroid drugs for less than 3 months. Construction of the TCR library relied on RNA isolated from PBMCs.

This sample was also put to use in a study of T cells in Graves' hyperthyroidism and ophthalmopathy. Turning to that study: In patients aged 18 to 65, hyperthyroidism was newly diagnosed, with duration under 2 months. Each diagnosis was grounded in clinical symptoms, serum thyroxine and TRAb, thyroid ultrasound, and orbital computed tomography. Blood shared most expanded thyroid clonotypes above 0.001.

This sequence originates from a woman aged 25 to 45 with Graves disease. The sample here was peripheral blood mononuclear cells (PBMCs), taken at new diagnosis, from a patient treated with antithyroid drugs. The V gene is TRBV6-1, the J gene TRBJ1-1, with D perhaps matching TRBD1 (6 bases). The CDR3 DNA reads as TGTGCCAGCCACTCGGGACACATTTTTCGGGAAGCTTTCTTT. The encoded protein is CASHSGHIFREAFF.